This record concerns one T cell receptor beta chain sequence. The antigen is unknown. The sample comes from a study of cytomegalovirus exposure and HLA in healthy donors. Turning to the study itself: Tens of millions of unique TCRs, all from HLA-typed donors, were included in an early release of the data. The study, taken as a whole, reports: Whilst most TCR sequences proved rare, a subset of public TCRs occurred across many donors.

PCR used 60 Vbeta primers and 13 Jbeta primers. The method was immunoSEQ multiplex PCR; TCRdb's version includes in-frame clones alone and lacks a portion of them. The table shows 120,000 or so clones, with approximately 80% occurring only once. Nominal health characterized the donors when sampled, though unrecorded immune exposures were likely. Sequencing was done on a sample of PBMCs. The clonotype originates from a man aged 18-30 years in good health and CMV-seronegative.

The CDR3 DNA reads TGTGCCAGCAGTTCCAGGGTCACTGAAGCTTTCTTT. This sequence encodes CASSSRVTEAFF. The rearrangement joins TRBV28 to TRBJ1-1; tentatively, D is TRBD1 (5 bases). The CDR3 extends over 12 amino acids. V gave up 4 bases and J gave up 4 bases, with 7 bases separating them. The germline gives CDR1 MDHEN, CDR2 SYDVKM.